This TCR beta chain was observed in a study of CD8 T cells in ankylosing spondylitis. TCRdb itself ran the 5' RACE reads through MiXCR, one entry per CDR3 protein. Of roughly 250,000 distinct CDR3 sequences in the sample, approximately 9% were seen once. This clonotype was detected only a few times. Its antigen is not identified. Study-level points and caveats: Several highly homologous variants formed a TCR beta motif that appeared characteristic of ankylosing spondylitis blood. Enrichment of disease-linked clones was reportedly significant in matched ankylosing spondylitis synovial fluid. With a CD8+ phenotype, disease-linked clones were relatively rare in peripheral blood. Earlier studies detected some motif variants in reactive arthritis synovial fluid and blood.

Germline V CDR1 and CDR2: SGHDN, FVKESK. The CDR3 contains 12 residues. V was trimmed by 4 bases and J by 7 bases, leaving 10 bases between them. Sequences were obtained from blood, either unsorted or a sorted T cell fraction (not recorded which). The chain uses TRBV14 and TRBJ1-2, with D perhaps TRBD1 (6 bases). This clonotype was obtained from a male donor with ankylosing spondylitis or in good health (not recorded which). The CDR3 loop reads CASSRAGVGYTF. CDR3 in DNA: TGTGCCAGCAGCCGTGCAGGGGTTGGCTACACCTTC.